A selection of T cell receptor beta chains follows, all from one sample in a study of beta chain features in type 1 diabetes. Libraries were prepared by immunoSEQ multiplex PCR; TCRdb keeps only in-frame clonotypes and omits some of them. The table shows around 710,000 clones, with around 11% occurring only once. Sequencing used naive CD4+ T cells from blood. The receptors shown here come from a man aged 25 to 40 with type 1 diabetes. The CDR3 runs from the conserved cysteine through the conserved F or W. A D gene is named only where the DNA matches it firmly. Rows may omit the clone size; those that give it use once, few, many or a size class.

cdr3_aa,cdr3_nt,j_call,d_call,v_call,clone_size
CASLLGYWGAPFF,TGTGCCAGCTTACTCGGATATTGGGGGGCTCCGTTCTTC,TRBJ2-1,-,TRBV2,-
CASSQVSGDRGSPLHF,TGCGCCAGCAGCCAAGTCTCAGGGGATCGGGGTTCACCCCTCCACTTT,TRBJ1-6,-,TRBV4-3,-
CASSILGLAGEETQYF,TGTGCCAGTAGTATACTGGGACTAGCGGGGGAAGAGACCCAGTACTTC,TRBJ2-5,TRBD2,TRBV19,-
CASSVGGSSQPQHF,TGTGCCAGCAGTGTTGGGGGTAGTAGTCAGCCCCAGCATTTT,TRBJ1-5,-,TRBV2,few
CASSQERGDPRDEQFF,TGCGCCAGCAGCCAAGAACGGGGGGATCCGCGAGATGAGCAGTTCTTC,TRBJ2-1,TRBD2,TRBV4-1,few
CASIRGQSSYEQYF,TGTGCCAGCATTAGGGGGCAGAGCTCCTACGAGCAGTACTTC,TRBJ2-7,TRBD1,TRBV2,few
CASSLTSGYGELFF,TGTGCCAGCAGCTTAACCAGCGGGTACGGGGAGCTGTTTTTT,TRBJ2-2,-,TRBV11-3,-
CASRRQGQTYEQYF,TGTGCCAGCAGGCGACAGGGCCAGACCTACGAGCAGTACTTC,TRBJ2-7,TRBD1,TRBV28,few
CASSDLRTYNEQFF,TGTGCCAGCAGTGATCTCCGCACCTACAATGAGCAGTTCTTC,TRBJ2-1,-,TRBV2,few
CASSQDRGTGDSEQFF,TGTGCCAGCAGCCAAGATCGGGGGACAGGAGATAGTGAGCAGTTCTTC,TRBJ2-1,TRBD1,TRBV4-2,few
CASRGQGEETQYF,TGCGCCAGCCGGGGACAGGGGGAAGAGACCCAGTACTTC,TRBJ2-5,TRBD1,TRBV10-1,few
CASSLMAGQGNEQYF,TGTGCCAGCAGTTTAATGGCGGGACAGGGGAACGAGCAGTACTTC,TRBJ2-7,TRBD1,TRBV27,few
CASSPTSGALSYEQYF,TGTGCCAGCTCCCCGACTAGCGGGGCCCTCTCCTACGAGCAGTACTTC,TRBJ2-7,TRBD2,TRBV18,-
CASSQRGGSDYGYTF,TGTGCCAGCAGCCAGAGAGGGGGCTCGGACTATGGCTACACCTTC,TRBJ1-2,TRBD1,TRBV4-2,-
CSGASGGETQYF,TGCAGCGGGGCGTCGGGGGGAGAGACCCAGTACTTC,TRBJ2-5,TRBD2,TRBV29-1,few
CAWTRDSGNTIYF,TGTGCCTGGACGAGGGACAGTGGAAACACCATATATTTT,TRBJ1-3,TRBD1,TRBV30,few
CAIRGQGRAYEQYF,TGTGCCATCAGGGGACAGGGGAGGGCCTACGAGCAGTACTTC,TRBJ2-7,TRBD1,TRBV10-3,-
CASSFPSGEITYEQYF,TGTGCCAGCAGTTTCCCTTCGGGGGAAATTACCTACGAGCAGTACTTC,TRBJ2-7,-,TRBV7-8,-
CASSVVADVGLEQYF,TGTGCCAGCAGCGTAGTAGCGGATGTTGGGCTCGAGCAGTACTTC,TRBJ2-7,-,TRBV9,few
CASSLSSGEDQPQHF,TGTGCCAGCAGCTTATCGTCCGGGGAGGATCAGCCCCAGCATTTT,TRBJ1-5,-,TRBV11-2,-
CASSTTGNEQFF,TGCGCCAGCAGTACGACTGGCAATGAGCAGTTCTTC,TRBJ2-1,-,TRBV5-1,-
CSVEGQSYEQYF,TGCAGCGTTGAAGGACAGAGCTACGAGCAGTACTTC,TRBJ2-7,-,TRBV29-1,few
CASSTGADSPLHF,TGTGCCAGCAGTACAGGGGCGGATTCACCCCTCCACTTT,TRBJ1-6,TRBD1,TRBV7-9,-
CAISAGQGNYGYTF,TGTGCCATCAGTGCAGGACAGGGAAACTATGGCTACACCTTC,TRBJ1-2,TRBD1,TRBV10-3,few
CASSLAAGGGVQETQYF,TGTGCCAGCAGCTTAGCAGCTGGCGGGGGAGTTCAAGAGACCCAGTACTTC,TRBJ2-5,TRBD2,TRBV7-2,-
CASSLDGNLPQYF,TGTGCCAGCAGCTTAGATGGGAATCTGCCGCAGTATTTT,TRBJ2-3,-,TRBV11-2,-